These 6 T cell receptor beta chains came from one sample sequenced in a study of blood T cell repertoires in COVID-19 (dated by TCRdb to 2020 to 2021). Receptor libraries were prepared by the immunoSEQ multiplex PCR assay. In TCRdb, the immuneACCESS table is reduced to in-frame sequences with V and J assigned. These tables do not hold every clone; where another copy was compared, an unresolved V gene accounts for under half, and the others remain unexplained. Here the sample has roughly 220,000 clones; approximately 84% occur a single time. The ten largest clonotypes hold roughly 3% of the sample. The sequencing input was peripheral blood. Receptors were obtained from a woman between 25 and 40 years old who had recovered from COVID-19.

CDR3 bases: TGTGCCAGCAGCCAAACAGGGGGCACTGAAGCTTTCTTT. Translating it yields CASSQTGGTEAFF. The chain links TRBV14 to TRBJ1-1, with TRBD1 identical over 8 bases. The CDR3 is 13 amino acids. Germline loops: CDR1 SGHDN, CDR2 FVKESK. J gave up 4 bases and V 2 bases, and 0 bases lay outside the gene matches.

This chain uses TRBV11-2 with TRBJ2-5, with D possibly matching TRBD1 (5 bases). From germline, CDR1 is SGHAT and CDR2 FQNNGV. Trimming stripped 1 base from V and 2 bases from J, with 11 bases between. The CDR3 has 15 amino acids. The CDR3 coding sequence is TGTGCCAGCAGCTTAGGTCCCCCAGGGCAAGAGACCCAGTACTTC. Protein product: CASSLGPPGQETQYF.

The chain links TRBV7-3 to TRBJ1-4; TRBD1 is a possible D gene (6 bases). Germline CDR1 SGHTA, CDR2 FQGTGA. With 5 bases removed from V and 12 bases from J, the gap between germline ends came to 16 bases. The CDR3 contains 13 residues. The CDR3 region has the DNA TGTGCCAGCAGCGACAGGCCGTCTGATGAACTGTTTTTT. It encodes CASSDRPSDELFF.

DNA for the CDR3: TGTGCCAGCGACGAAACAGGGATGAACACTGAAGCTTTCTTT. Its translation: CASDETGMNTEAFF. The rearrangement joins TRBV2 to TRBJ1-1, with D possibly matching TRBD1 (6 bases). The CDR3 length is 14 residues. Deletions cut 8 bases from V and 0 bases from J, with 13 bases between. Germline assignment: CDR1 SNHLY and CDR2 FYNNEI. The entire variable domain, with the rest obtained from reference TRBV2 and TRBJ1-1, is as follows: EPEVTQTPSHQVTQMGQEVILRCVPISNHLYFYWYRQILGQKVEFLVSFYNNEISEKSEIFDDQFSVERPDGSNFTLKIRSTKLEDSAMYFCASDETGMNTEAFFGQGTRLTVV.

This clone was found once. This chain links TRBV20-1 with TRBJ2-5, with D unresolved. Germline V gene data show CDR1 as DFQATT and CDR2 as SNEGSKA (reference sequence). Trimming stripped 3 bases from V and 5 bases from J, with 10 bases between. The CDR3 covers 12 residues. The chain's CDR3 is CSASVSQETQYF. The CDR3 bases are TGCAGTGCTAGTGTCAGTCAGGAGACCCAGTACTTC.

This clone has just a few counts. The V and J genes are TRBV11-2 and TRBJ1-3; perhaps TRBD1 as D (5 bases). Looked up from germline, CDR1 is SGHAT and CDR2 is FQNNGV. V lost 5 bases, J lost 6 bases, and 17 bases lay in between. This CDR3 spans 15 amino acids. CDR3 coding DNA: TGTGCCAGCAGCCCCTGGCAGGGTTCAGAAAACACCATATATTTT. As protein: CASSPWQGSENTIYF.